This T cell receptor beta chain derives from a study of shared clonotypes between healthy human individuals. Repertoires were generated with immunoSEQ multiplex PCR, while TCRdb's copy carries only in-frame clones and drops some. In the table there are roughly 1 million clones, 75% to 85% of which are singletons. This CDR3 spans 15 amino acids. Germline CDR1 MDHEN, CDR2 SYDVKM. V was cut by 5 bases and J by 8 bases, with 19 bases left in between. The chain joins TRBV28 to TRBJ2-1, with D possibly being TRBD1 (6 bases). Sequencing input: memory CD4+ T cells from PBMCs. This sample's subset: CD45RA-negative fraction. The origin of this receptor is a man aged 18 to 30 in good health. Some clones in this sample may be carry-over from other donors' samples. The CDR3 spells CASSLTDRLFHEQFF. CDR3 sequence (DNA): TGTGCCAGCAGTCTTACAGACAGGCTGTTCCATGAGCAGTTCTTC.